This TCR beta chain is from a study of blood T cell repertoires in COVID-19. Study-wide background: Material from acute and convalescent COVID-19 was sourced from the United States, Italy and Spain. PBMCs, B-cell-depleted T cells, or T cells provided the cDNA or gDNA that made up the material.

The repertoire was sequenced with immunoSEQ multiplex PCR; TCRdb's copy has only in-frame clones and lacks some. The sample includes some 320,000 clones, 65% to 90% of them seen just once. The CDR3 is made up of 14 amino acids. This sequence originates from a human donor in a cohort sampled during active COVID-19. Material: peripheral blood. The chain uses TRBV21-1 and TRBJ1-5. TRBV21-1 is a pseudogene segment. The CDR3 region is CASSTTEGGVPQHF. CDR3 DNA: TGTGCCAGCAGCACTACAGAGGGGGGGGTGCCCCAGCATTTT.